This is a list of T cell receptor beta chains from one sample in a study of cytomegalovirus exposure and HLA in healthy donors. Profiling relied on immunoSEQ multiplex PCR, and the TCRdb table lists in-frame clones only, not all of them. The sample consists of about 130,000 clones, about a sixth of them appearing once. Specimen: PBMCs. Receptors originate from a female donor in good health and CMV-seropositive. Both conserved end residues are part of each CDR3. D genes are given only for firm matches. Size is stated for part of the rows, as once, few or many counts, or as a class when the clone is expanded.

V gene	J gene	clone size	D gene	CDR3 DNA	CDR3 protein
TRBV6-5	TRBJ2-7	NA	TRBD1	TGTGCCAGCAGCGGGACAGGGTGGCTTTACGAGCAGTACTTC	CASSGTGWLYEQYF
TRBV2	TRBJ1-1	NA	NA	TGTGCCAGCAGTGATTTACAGTTTTACATGAACACTGAAGCTTTCTTT	CASSDLQFYMNTEAFF
TRBV2	TRBJ1-2	NA	NA	TGTGCCAGCAGTGAAGGAGGGGGTGGCTACACCTTC	CASSEGGGGYTF
TRBV5-1	TRBJ2-1	NA	TRBD2	TGCGCCAGCAGCCGGAAGGCTAGCGGAGAGGGCTACAATGAGCAGTTCTTC	CASSRKASGEGYNEQFF
TRBV6-1	TRBJ2-7	NA	NA	TGTGCCAGCAGTGAAGCCCGGGACGAGCAGTACTTC	CASSEARDEQYF
TRBV6-5	TRBJ2-7	NA	TRBD1	TGTGCCAGCAGTTACGAGGGGACAGGGATCTGGTACGAGCAGTACTTC	CASSYEGTGIWYEQYF
TRBV7-9	TRBJ1-1	NA	NA	TGTGCCAGTAGAGAACAGGGAACTGAAGCTTTCTTT	CASREQGTEAFF
TRBV9	TRBJ2-7	NA	TRBD1	TGTGCCAGCAGCGTAGGAGGGGGCACCTACGAGCAGTACTTC	CASSVGGGTYEQYF
TRBV4-2	TRBJ1-1	NA	NA	TGTGCCAGCAGTCCAAGTCCGGGAAGTTGGACTGAAGCTTTCTTT	CASSPSPGSWTEAFF
TRBV19	TRBJ2-3	NA	TRBD2	TGTGCCAGTACCAGAGGACTAGCGGTAGATACGCAGTATTTT	CASTRGLAVDTQYF
TRBV11-3	TRBJ2-3	few	NA	TGTGCCAGCAGCTTAGATACCAGGCCCAGCACAGATACGCAGTATTTT	CASSLDTRPSTDTQYF
TRBV7-2	TRBJ2-7	NA	NA	TGTGCCAGCAGCTTATTTCAGCCCGCAGGGCAGCGCTACGAGCAGTACTTC	CASSLFQPAGQRYEQYF
TRBV7-2	TRBJ2-7	NA	TRBD2	TGTGCCAGCAGCTTAGCTAGCGGGCGGTACGAGCAGTACTTC	CASSLASGRYEQYF
TRBV19	TRBJ2-7	few	NA	TGTGCCAGTAGTATAAAATCCGGGAACCTGGCCTCCTACGAGCAGTACTTC	CASSIKSGNLASYEQYF
TRBV5-6	TRBJ2-5	few	NA	TGTGCCAGCAGCTTTTTTGGGCCCAATGGAGGGGATGGGGAGACCCAGTACTTC	CASSFFGPNGGDGETQYF
TRBV7-9	TRBJ1-4	few	TRBD1	TGTGCCAGCAGCCCAATTCCAGGGGGCCGTTTGGAAAAACTGTTTTTT	CASSPIPGGRLEKLFF
TRBV19	TRBJ2-7	once	TRBD1	TGTGCCAGTAGTCCAGGGACAGATTCGAGGGGCTACGAGCAGTACTTC	CASSPGTDSRGYEQYF
TRBV13	TRBJ2-2	few	TRBD2	TGTGCCAGCAGCTTAGACCCGACTAGCGGGGGGACGAACACCGGGGAGCTGTTTTTT	CASSLDPTSGGTNTGELFF
TRBV2	TRBJ1-1	NA	NA	TGTGCCAGCGGAGGGTTCGACACTGAAGCTTTCTTT	CASGGFDTEAFF
TRBV28	TRBJ1-2	few	NA	TGTGCCAGCAGAAGGCAGGGTGGAAGGGGTGGCTACACCTTC	CASRRQGGRGGYTF
TRBV6-5	TRBJ1-1	NA	NA	TGTGCCAGCAGTTACGATCCGGGGGGGAACACTGAAGCTTTCTTT	CASSYDPGGNTEAFF
TRBV2	TRBJ1-2	few	NA	TGTGCCAGCAGTGACCCCCCACGGGGGTATGGCTACACCTTC	CASSDPPRGYGYTF
TRBV28	TRBJ1-2	few	TRBD1	TGTGCCAGCAGTTTATCGACAGGGGGCGATGGCTACACCTTC	CASSLSTGGDGYTF
TRBV27	TRBJ2-7	few	TRBD2	TGTGCCAGCAGTTTAACCGGGACTAGCGTCTCTGAGCAGTACTTC	CASSLTGTSVSEQYF
TRBV5-1	TRBJ1-1	NA	NA	TGCGCCAGCAGCTTGGTTCAGGAGGGCGTGAACACTGAAGCTTTCTTT	CASSLVQEGVNTEAFF
TRBV5-4	TRBJ1-1	NA	TRBD1	TGTGCCAGCAGCACCAATGGACAGGAGGGCACTGAAGCTTTCTTT	CASSTNGQEGTEAFF
TRBV5-4	TRBJ2-7	NA	TRBD1	TGTGCCAGCAGCAGGCCGGGACAGGGCTCCTACGAGCAGTACTTC	CASSRPGQGSYEQYF
TRBV4-1	TRBJ2-7	NA	NA	TGCGCCAGCAGTCAGGGATCGAGTTCTGGGGAGCAGTACTTC	CASSQGSSSGEQYF
TRBV5-1	TRBJ1-2	NA	TRBD1	TGCGCCAGCAGCGGCGGGACAGGCCAAGGGGGCTACACCTTC	CASSGGTGQGGYTF
TRBV27	TRBJ2-7	few	TRBD2	TGTGCCAGCAGTTTAGATGCGCGGGAGAGTGGCTACGAGCAGTACTTC	CASSLDARESGYEQYF
TRBV12-5	TRBJ1-5	few	NA	TGTGCTAGTGGTTTGGGGTCATCGGGGAATCAGCCCCAGCATTTT	CASGLGSSGNQPQHF
TRBV28	TRBJ1-2	NA	TRBD1	TGTGCCAGCAGTATCGGACAGGGTGACTATGGCTACACCTTC	CASSIGQGDYGYTF
TRBV4-2	TRBJ1-2	few	NA	TGTGCCAGCAGCCAAGCTTCGGGGAACTATGGCTACACCTTC	CASSQASGNYGYTF
TRBV28	TRBJ1-2	NA	TRBD1	TGTGCCAGCAGGGTACTCCAGGGGGCAGGCGGCTACACCTTC	CASRVLQGAGGYTF
TRBV6-5	TRBJ1-1	few	NA	TGTGCCAGCAGCTCCGCAGGGGTTCGGAACACTGAAGCTTTCTTT	CASSSAGVRNTEAFF
TRBV4-2	TRBJ2-2	few	TRBD1	TGTGCCAGCAGCGCAATACAGGGGCAGGGCTCAAACACCGGGGAGCTGTTTTTT	CASSAIQGQGSNTGELFF
TRBV4-2	TRBJ2-5	few	NA	TGTGCCAGCAGCCAAGATGGAGGGGAGACCCAGTACTTC	CASSQDGGETQYF
TRBV10-3	TRBJ2-7	NA	NA	TGTGCCATCAGTGAGTTGAGTACCTACGAGCAGTACTTC	CAISELSTYEQYF
TRBV4-2	TRBJ2-4	few	TRBD1	TGTGCCAGCAGCTGGGACAGAGAAGACATTCAGTACTTC	CASSWDREDIQYF
TRBV6-4	TRBJ2-5	once	TRBD1	TGTGCCAGCAGTGCCTCCCAAGACAGGGTGGGTGGAGAGACCCAGTACTTC	CASSASQDRVGGETQYF
TRBV9	TRBJ2-1	NA	TRBD2	TGTGCCAGCAGCCCGAAACCCGGGACTAGCGGGTACAATGAGCAGTTCTTC	CASSPKPGTSGYNEQFF
TRBV15	TRBJ1-4	NA	TRBD1	TGTGCCACCAGCAGAGATCCCCTCGGACAGGGTGAAAAACTGTTTTTT	CATSRDPLGQGEKLFF
TRBV9	TRBJ1-4	NA	NA	TGTGCCAGCAGCCTAGGACAGAATAATGAAAAACTGTTTTTT	CASSLGQNNEKLFF
TRBV4-1	TRBJ1-1	once	NA	TGCGCCAGCAGCCACCGACAGGCCGGTGGGACTGAAGCTTTCTTT	CASSHRQAGGTEAFF
TRBV5-1	TRBJ2-7	few	TRBD2	TGCGCCAGCAGCTTGACGGGAGGGCCTTCCTACGAGCAGTACTTC	CASSLTGGPSYEQYF
TRBV28	TRBJ2-7	NA	NA	TGTGCCAGCAGTTCTCGGCGGGCAGGGGTCTCGGGGGAGCAGTACTTC	CASSSRRAGVSGEQYF
TRBV4-1	TRBJ1-2	NA	NA	TGCGCCAGCAGCCTTTCCCGGACAGCTAACTATGGCTACACCTTC	CASSLSRTANYGYTF
TRBV4-2	TRBJ1-2	few	NA	TGTGCCAGCAGCCAAGATAGGACACTCCATAATGGCTACACCTTC	CASSQDRTLHNGYTF